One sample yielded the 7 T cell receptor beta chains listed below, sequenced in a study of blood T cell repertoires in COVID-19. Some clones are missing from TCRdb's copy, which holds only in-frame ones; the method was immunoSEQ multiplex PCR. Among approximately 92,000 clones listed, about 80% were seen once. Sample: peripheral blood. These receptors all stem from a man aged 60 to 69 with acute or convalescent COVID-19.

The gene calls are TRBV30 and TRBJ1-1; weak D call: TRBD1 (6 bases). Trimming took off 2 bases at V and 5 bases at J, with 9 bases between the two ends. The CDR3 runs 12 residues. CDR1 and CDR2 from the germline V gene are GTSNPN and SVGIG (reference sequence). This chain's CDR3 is CAWSNQGTEAFF. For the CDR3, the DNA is TGTGCCTGGAGTAATCAGGGGACTGAAGCTTTCTTT.

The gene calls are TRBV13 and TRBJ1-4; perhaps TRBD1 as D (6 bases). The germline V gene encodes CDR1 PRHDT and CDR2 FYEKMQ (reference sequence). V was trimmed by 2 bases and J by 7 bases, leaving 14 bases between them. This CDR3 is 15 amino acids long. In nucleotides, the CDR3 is TGTGCCAGCAGCTTAATGTCCAGGGGCGGTGAAAAACTGTTTTTT. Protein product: CASSLMSRGGEKLFF. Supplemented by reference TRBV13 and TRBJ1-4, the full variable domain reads AAGVIQSPRHLIKEKRETATLKCYPIPRHDTVYWYQQGPGQDPQFLISFYEKMQSDKGSIPDRFSAQQFSDYHSELNMSSLELGDSALYFCASSLMSRGGEKLFFGSGTQLSVL.

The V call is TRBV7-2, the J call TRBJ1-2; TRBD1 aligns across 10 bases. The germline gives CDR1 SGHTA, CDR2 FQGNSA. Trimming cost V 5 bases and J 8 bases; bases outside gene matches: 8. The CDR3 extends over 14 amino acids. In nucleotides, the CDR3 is TGTGCCAGCAGCCCGCAGGGACAGGGGAACGGCTACACCTTC. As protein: CASSPQGQGNGYTF. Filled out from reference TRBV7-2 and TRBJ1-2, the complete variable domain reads GAGVSQSPSNKVTEKGKDVELRCDPISGHTALYWYRQSLGQGLEFLIYFQGNSAPDKSGLPSDRFSAERTGGSVSTLTIQRTQQEDSAVYLCASSPQGQGNGYTFGSGTRLTVV.

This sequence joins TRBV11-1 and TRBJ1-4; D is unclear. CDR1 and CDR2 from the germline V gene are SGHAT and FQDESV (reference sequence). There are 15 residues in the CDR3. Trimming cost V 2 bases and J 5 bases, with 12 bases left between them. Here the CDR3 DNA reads TGTGCCAGCAGCTTAAGAGGGATCCCGAATGAAAAACTGTTTTTT. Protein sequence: CASSLRGIPNEKLFF.

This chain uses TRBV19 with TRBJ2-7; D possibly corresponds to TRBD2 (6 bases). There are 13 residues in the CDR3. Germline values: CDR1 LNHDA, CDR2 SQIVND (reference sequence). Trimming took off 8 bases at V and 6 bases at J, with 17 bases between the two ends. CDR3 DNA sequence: TGTGCCAGTGGAGGGACCCTCGTAGGCGAGCAGTACTTC. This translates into CASGGTLVGEQYF.

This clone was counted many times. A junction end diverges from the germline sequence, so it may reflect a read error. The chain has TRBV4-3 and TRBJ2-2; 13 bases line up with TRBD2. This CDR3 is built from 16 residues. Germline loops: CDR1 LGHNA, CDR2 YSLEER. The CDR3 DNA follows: TGCGCCAGCAGTCAAGGACTAGCGGGAGAGGCCGGGGAGCTGTTTTTT. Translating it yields CASSQGLAGEAGELFF.

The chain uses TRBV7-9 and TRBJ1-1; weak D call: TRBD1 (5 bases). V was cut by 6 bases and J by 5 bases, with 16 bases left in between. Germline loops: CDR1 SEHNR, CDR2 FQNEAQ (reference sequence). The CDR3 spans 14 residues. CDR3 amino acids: CASRLGMEGTEAFF. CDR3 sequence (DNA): TGTGCCAGCAGATTGGGGATGGAGGGGACTGAAGCTTTCTTT.